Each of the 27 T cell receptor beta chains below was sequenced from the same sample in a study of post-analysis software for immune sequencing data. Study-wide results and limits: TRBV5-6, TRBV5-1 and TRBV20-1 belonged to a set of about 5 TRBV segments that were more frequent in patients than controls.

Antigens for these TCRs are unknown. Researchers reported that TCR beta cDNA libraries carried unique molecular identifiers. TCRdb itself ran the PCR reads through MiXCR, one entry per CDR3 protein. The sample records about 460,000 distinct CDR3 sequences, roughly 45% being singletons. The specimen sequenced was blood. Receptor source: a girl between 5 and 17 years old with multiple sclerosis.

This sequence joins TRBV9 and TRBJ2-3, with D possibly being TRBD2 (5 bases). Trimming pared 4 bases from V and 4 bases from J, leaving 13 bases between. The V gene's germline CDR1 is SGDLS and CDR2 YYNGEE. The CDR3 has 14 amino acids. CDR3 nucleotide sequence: TGTGCCAGCAGCTCCCGCGGGTTTTCAGATACGCAGTATTTT. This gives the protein CASSSRGFSDTQYF.

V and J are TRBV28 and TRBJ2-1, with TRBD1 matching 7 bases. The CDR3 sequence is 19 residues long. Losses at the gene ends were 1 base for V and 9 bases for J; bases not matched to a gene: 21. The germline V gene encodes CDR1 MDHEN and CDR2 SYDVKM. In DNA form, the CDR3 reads TGTGCCAGCAGTTTATTTCTGGCAGGGGGTAGTTTAAGGGCCGGTGAGCAGTTCTTC. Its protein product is CASSLFLAGGSLRAGEQFF.

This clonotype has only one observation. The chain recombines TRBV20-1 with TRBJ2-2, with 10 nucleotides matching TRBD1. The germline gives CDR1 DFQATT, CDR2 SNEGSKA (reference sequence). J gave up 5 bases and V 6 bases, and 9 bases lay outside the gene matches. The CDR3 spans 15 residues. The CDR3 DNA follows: TGCAGTGCCGAGTGGGTGGGACAGGGGACCGGGGAGCTGTTTTTT. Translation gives CSAEWVGQGTGELFF.

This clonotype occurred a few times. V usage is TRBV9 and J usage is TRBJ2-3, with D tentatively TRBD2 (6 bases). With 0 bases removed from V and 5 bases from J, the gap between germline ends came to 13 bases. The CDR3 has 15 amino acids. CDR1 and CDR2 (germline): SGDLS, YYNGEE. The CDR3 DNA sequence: TGTGCCAGCAGCGTAGTGTCTCAGGGAGGAGATACGCAGTATTTT. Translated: CASSVVSQGGDTQYF.

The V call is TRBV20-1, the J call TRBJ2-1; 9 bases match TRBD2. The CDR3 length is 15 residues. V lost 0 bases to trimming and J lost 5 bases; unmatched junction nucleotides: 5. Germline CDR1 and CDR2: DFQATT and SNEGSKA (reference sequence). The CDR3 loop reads CSARDRVAGDNEQFF. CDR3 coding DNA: TGCAGTGCTAGAGATAGGGTAGCGGGAGACAATGAGCAGTTCTTC.

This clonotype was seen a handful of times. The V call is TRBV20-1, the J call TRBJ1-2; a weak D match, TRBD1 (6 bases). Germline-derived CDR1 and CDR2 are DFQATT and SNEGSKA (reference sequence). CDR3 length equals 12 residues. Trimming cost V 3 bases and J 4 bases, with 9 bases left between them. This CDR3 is CSASDRIYGYTF. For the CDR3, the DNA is TGCAGTGCTAGTGACAGGATCTATGGCTACACCTTC.

As DNA, the CDR3 is TGCGCCAGCAGCTTGGCCGCGGGCGTAGGGGATGAAAAACTGTTTTTT. Translating gives CASSLAAGVGDEKLFF. The chain employs TRBV5-1 and TRBJ1-4; TRBD1 is a possible D gene (5 bases). V was pared by 0 bases and J by 6 bases, with 15 bases between. Germline-derived CDR1 and CDR2 are SGHRS and YFSETQ. This CDR3 spans 16 amino acids. Drawing the rest from reference TRBV5-1 and TRBJ1-4, the complete variable domain is KAGVTQTPRYLIKTRGQQVTLSCSPISGHRSVSWYQQTPGQGLQFLFEYFSETQRNKGNFPGRFSGRQFSNSRSEMNVSTLELGDSALYLCASSLAAGVGDEKLFFGSGTQLSVL.

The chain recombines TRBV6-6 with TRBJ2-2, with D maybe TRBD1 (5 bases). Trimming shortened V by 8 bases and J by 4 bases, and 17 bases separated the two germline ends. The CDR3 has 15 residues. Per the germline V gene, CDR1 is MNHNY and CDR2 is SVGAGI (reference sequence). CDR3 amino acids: CASWTLPESTGELFF. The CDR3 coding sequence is TGTGCCAGCTGGACACTACCGGAAAGCACCGGGGAGCTGTTTTTT.

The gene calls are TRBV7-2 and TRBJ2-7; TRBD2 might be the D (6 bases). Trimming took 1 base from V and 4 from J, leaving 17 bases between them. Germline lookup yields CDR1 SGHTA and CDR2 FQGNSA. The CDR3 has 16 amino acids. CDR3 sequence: CASSLGVGSEIYEQYF. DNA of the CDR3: TGTGCCAGCAGCTTAGGAGTCGGGAGCGAAATTTACGAGCAGTACTTC.

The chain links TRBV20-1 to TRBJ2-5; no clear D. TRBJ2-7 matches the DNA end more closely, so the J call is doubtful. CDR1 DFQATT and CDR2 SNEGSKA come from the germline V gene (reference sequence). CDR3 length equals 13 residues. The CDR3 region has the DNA TGCAGTGAACTACAAGGAGAGCCTTCCGAGCAGTACTTC. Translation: CSELQGEPSEQYF.

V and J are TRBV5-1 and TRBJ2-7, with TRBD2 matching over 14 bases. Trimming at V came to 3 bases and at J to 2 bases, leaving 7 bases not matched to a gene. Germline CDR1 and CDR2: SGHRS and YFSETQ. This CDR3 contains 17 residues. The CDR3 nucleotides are TGCGCCAGCAGCTGGGGACTAGCGGGAGTGTGGGCCTACGAGCAGTACTTC. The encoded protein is CASSWGLAGVWAYEQYF.

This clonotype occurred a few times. The CDR3 loop is CASSLPGQGGQPQHF. The CDR3 DNA is TGTGCCAGCAGTTTACCGGGACAGGGGGGACAGCCCCAGCATTTT. The chain combines TRBV12-3 or TRBV12-4 with TRBJ1-5; 11 bases are a match to TRBD1. The CDR3 consists of 15 residues. The V and J ends lost 2 bases and 7 bases, in that order; junction bases with no gene match: 4.

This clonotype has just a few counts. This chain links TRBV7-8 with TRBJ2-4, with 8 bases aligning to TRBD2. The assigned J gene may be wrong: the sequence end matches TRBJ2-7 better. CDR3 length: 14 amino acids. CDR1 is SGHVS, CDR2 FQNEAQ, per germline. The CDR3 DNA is TGTGCCAGCAGCCATAGCGGGACGCCGAGCGAGCAGTACTTC. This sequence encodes CASSHSGTPSEQYF.

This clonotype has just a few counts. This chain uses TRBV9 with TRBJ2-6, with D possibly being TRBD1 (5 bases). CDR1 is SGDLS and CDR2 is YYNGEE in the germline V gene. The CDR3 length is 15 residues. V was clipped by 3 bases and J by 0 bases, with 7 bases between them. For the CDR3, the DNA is TGTGCCAGCAGCGAGGGGTCCTCTGGGGCCAACGTCCTGACTTTC. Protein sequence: CASSEGSSGANVLTF.

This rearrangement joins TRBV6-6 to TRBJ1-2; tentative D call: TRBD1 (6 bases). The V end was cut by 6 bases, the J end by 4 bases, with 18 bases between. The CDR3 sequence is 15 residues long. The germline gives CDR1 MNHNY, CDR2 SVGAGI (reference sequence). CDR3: CASRGGARGGYGYTF. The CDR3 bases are TGTGCCAGCAGAGGGGGAGCTAGGGGGGGCTATGGCTACACCTTC.

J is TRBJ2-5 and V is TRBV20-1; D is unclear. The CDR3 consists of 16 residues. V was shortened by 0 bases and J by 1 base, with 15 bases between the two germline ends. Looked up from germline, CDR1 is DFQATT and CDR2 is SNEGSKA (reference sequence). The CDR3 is CSARDLRRDPQETQYF. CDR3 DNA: TGCAGTGCTAGAGATCTTAGAAGGGATCCCCAAGAGACCCAGTACTTC.

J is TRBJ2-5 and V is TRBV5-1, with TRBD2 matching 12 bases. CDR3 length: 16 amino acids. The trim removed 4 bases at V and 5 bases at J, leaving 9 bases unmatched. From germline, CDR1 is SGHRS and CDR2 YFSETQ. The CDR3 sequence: CASSPMTSGSMETQYF. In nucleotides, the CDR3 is TGCGCCAGCAGCCCTATGACTAGCGGGAGTATGGAGACCCAGTACTTC.

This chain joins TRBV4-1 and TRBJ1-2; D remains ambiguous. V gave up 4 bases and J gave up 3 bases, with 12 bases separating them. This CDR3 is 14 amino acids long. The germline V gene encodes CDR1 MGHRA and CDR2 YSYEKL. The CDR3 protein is CASSPGSQDYGYTF. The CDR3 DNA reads TGCGCCAGCAGCCCGGGAAGTCAAGACTATGGCTACACCTTC.

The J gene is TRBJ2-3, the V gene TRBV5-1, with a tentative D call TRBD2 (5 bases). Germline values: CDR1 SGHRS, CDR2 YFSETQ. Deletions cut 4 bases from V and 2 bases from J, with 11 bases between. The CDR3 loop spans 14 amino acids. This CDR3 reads CASSVGGHTDTQYF. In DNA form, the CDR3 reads TGCGCCAGCAGCGTTGGCGGGCACACAGATACGCAGTATTTT. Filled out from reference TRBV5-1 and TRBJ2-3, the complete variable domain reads KAGVTQTPRYLIKTRGQQVTLSCSPISGHRSVSWYQQTPGQGLQFLFEYFSETQRNKGNFPGRFSGRQFSNSRSEMNVSTLELGDSALYLCASSVGGHTDTQYFGPGTRLTVL.

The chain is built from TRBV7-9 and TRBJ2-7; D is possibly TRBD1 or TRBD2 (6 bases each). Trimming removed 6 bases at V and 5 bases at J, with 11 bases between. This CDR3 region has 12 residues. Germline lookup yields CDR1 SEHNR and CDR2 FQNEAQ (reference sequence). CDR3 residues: CASRTGGNEQYF. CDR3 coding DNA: TGTGCCAGCAGGACAGGAGGGAACGAGCAGTACTTC.

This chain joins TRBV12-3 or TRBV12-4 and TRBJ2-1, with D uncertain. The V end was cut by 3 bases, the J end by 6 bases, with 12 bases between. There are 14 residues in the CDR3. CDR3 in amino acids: CASSLDRLSNEQFF. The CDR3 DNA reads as TGTGCCAGCAGTTTGGACCGACTTAGCAATGAGCAGTTCTTC.

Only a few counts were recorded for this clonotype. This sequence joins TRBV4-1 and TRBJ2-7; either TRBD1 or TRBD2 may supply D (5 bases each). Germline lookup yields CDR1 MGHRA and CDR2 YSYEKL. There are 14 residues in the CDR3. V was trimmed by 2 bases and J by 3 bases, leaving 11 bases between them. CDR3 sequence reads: CASSQQGPFYEQYF. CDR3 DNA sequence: TGCGCCAGCAGCCAACAGGGACCATTCTACGAGCAGTACTTC.

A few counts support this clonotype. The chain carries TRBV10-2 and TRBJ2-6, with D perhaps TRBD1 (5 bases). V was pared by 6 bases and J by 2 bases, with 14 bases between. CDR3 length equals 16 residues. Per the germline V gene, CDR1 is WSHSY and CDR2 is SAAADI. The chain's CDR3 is CASREQVSAGANVLTF. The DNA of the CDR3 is TGCGCCAGCAGGGAACAGGTATCGGCTGGGGCCAACGTCCTGACTTTC.

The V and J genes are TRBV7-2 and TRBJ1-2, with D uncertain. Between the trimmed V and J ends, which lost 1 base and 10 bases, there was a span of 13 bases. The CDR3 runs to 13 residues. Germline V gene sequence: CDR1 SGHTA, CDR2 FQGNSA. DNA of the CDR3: TGTGCCAGCAGCTTAGTAAATAGGAGGATCTACACCTTC. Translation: CASSLVNRRIYTF.

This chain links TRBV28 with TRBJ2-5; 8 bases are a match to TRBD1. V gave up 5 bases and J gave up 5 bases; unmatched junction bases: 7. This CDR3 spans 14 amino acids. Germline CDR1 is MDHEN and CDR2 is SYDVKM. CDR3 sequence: CASSDSRGPETQYF. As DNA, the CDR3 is TGTGCCAGCAGTGACTCCAGGGGGCCGGAGACCCAGTACTTC.

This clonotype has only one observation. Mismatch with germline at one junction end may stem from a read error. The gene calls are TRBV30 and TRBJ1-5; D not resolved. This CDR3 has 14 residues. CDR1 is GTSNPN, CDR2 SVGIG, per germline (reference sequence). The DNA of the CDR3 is TGTACCTGGAGTGGCCCTTCGAGCAATCAGCCCCAGCATTTT. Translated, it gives CTWSGPSSNQPQHF.

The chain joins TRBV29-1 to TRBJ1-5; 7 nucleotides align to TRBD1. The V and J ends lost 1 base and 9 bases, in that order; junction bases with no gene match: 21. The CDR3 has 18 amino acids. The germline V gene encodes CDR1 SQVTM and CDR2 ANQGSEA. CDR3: CSVEGARTGDLAGGPQHF. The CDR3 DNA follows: TGCAGCGTTGAAGGAGCGAGGACAGGCGACCTTGCTGGGGGGCCCCAGCATTTT.